This T cell receptor (beta chain) was captured by sequencing in a study of blood T cells in healthy people across ages. Turning to the study itself: Template switching retrieved approximately one barcoded beta molecule for each two T cells. Points from the study as a whole: The CMV status of each donor remained undetermined, and this could have confounded shifts in expanded clonotypes.

Healthy Caucasian individuals from Russia aged 6 to 90 were enrolled as donors. This clonotype has just a few counts. Its antigen is currently unknown. The CDR3 extends over 17 amino acids. V lost 4 bases to trimming and J lost 3 bases; unmatched junction nucleotides: 12. In germline, CDR1 is MNHEY, CDR2 SMNVEV (reference sequence). Next came a second PCR, run for about 7 to 12 cycles, which used a sample-barcoded 5' primer along with a J-beta primer mix. Researchers report that a template-switch adaptor with 12 random nucleotides tagged each cDNA molecule. TCRdb re-called the 5' RACE reads with MiXCR, one entry per CDR3 protein. The sample lists 1,100,000 or so distinct CDR3 sequences; 35% to 55% were seen once.

The chain is built from TRBV27 and TRBJ2-7, with 10 bases that match TRBD2. The TCR was taken from a woman aged 55-70 years in good health. The specimen was blood. In DNA, the CDR3 is TGTGCCAGCAGTTCCCCTAGCGGGAGTTGGGGTGGCTACGAGCAGTACTTC. This codes for CASSSPSGSWGGYEQYF.